These 22 T cell receptor beta chains were sequenced from one sample in a study of blood T cell repertoires in COVID-19. Generated by immunoSEQ multiplex PCR, the TCRdb table keeps only in-frame clones and is missing some. Of 150,000 to 200,000 clones in the sample, over 80% were seen once. Sequenced sample: PBMCs or T cells enriched from blood (not recorded which). All receptors derive from a woman in her sixties who had recovered from COVID-19.

V gene TRBV27 combines with J gene TRBJ1-5; the D gene is possibly TRBD1 (5 bases). Germline CDR1 and CDR2: MNHEY and SMNVEV (reference sequence). The CDR3 totals 12 residues. Trimming shortened V by 2 bases and J by 8 bases, and 7 bases separated the two germline ends. The CDR3 protein is CASSLVGEPQHF. The CDR3 nucleotides read TGTGCCAGCAGTTTAGTAGGGGAGCCCCAGCATTTT.

This clone is a singleton in its sample. This chain connects TRBV7-2 to TRBJ2-2; D not resolved. The CDR3 contains 13 residues. CDR1 and CDR2 (germline): SGHTA, FQGNSA. The V end was cut by 5 bases, the J end by 3 bases, with 7 bases between. The CDR3 DNA reads as TGTGCCAGCAGCCCGAGGTACACCGGGGAGCTGTTTTTT. This translates into CASSPRYTGELFF.

As DNA, the CDR3 is TGCGCCAGCAGCCAAGAGACTAGCGGCCCCCGCACAGATACGCAGTATTTT. Translation: CASSQETSGPRTDTQYF. The chain recombines TRBV4-1 with TRBJ2-3, with 9 bases matching TRBD2. V lost 0 bases to trimming and J lost 1 base; unmatched junction nucleotides: 5. CDR3 length equals 17 residues. Per germline, CDR1 MGHRA and CDR2 YSYEKL.

V and J are TRBV5-1 and TRBJ1-1, with a possible D match to TRBD1 (6 bases). The V and J ends lost 3 bases and 2 bases respectively, with 14 bases between them. This CDR3 contains 15 residues. Per germline, CDR1 SGHRS and CDR2 YFSETQ. The CDR3 region is CASSSRGGVNTEAFF. The CDR3, as DNA: TGCGCCAGCAGCTCTCGGGGGGGCGTAAACACTGAAGCTTTCTTT.

The chain combines TRBV5-4 with TRBJ1-2; no clear D gene. The germline CDR1 and CDR2 sequences are SGHNT and YYREEE (reference sequence). Trimming left V 4 bases short and J 6 bases short, with 19 bases between. This CDR3 region has 15 residues. For the CDR3, the DNA is TGTGCCAGCAGCCCTAGGATGGTCCGCGATCATGGCTACACCTTC. Its translation is CASSPRMVRDHGYTF.

A word on this clone: Other DNA sequences within the sample encode an identical CDR3. This rearrangement joins TRBV7-6 to TRBJ2-7; D remains unclear. V shed 0 bases and J shed 4 bases, with 7 bases lying between them. This CDR3 is 13 amino acids long. The germline gives CDR1 SGHVS, CDR2 FNYEAQ. For the CDR3, the DNA is TGTGCCAGCAGCTTAGCCGAGCCTTACGAGCAGTACTTC. Amino acid sequence: CASSLAEPYEQYF.

The V gene is TRBV5-1, the J gene TRBJ1-4; 7 nucleotides align to TRBD1. The CDR3 is 13 residues long. Per germline, CDR1 SGHRS and CDR2 YFSETQ. J gave up 4 bases and V 4 bases, and 1 base lay outside the gene matches. The CDR3 DNA follows: TGCGCCAGCAGCCGGGACAGTAATGAAAAACTGTTTTTT. Its translation is CASSRDSNEKLFF. Full variable domain (outside the CDR3, taken from reference TRBV5-1 and TRBJ1-4): KAGVTQTPRYLIKTRGQQVTLSCSPISGHRSVSWYQQTPGQGLQFLFEYFSETQRNKGNFPGRFSGRQFSNSRSEMNVSTLELGDSALYLCASSRDSNEKLFFGSGTQLSVL.

The chain has TRBV5-1 and TRBJ1-1; 11 positions match TRBD1. J was trimmed by 10 bases and V by 9 bases; bases with no gene match: 11. The CDR3 runs 13 residues. CDR1 SGHRS and CDR2 YFSETQ come from the germline V gene. Written as DNA, the CDR3 is TGCGCCACCTCGCTAGGGACAGGGGGTTCAGCTTTCTTT. It yields the protein CATSLGTGGSAFF.

The CDR3 protein is CASSSGQGVSGANVLTF. CDR3 nucleotide sequence: TGTGCCAGCAGTTCGGGACAGGGGGTCTCTGGGGCCAACGTCCTGACTTTC. The chain couples TRBV27 to TRBJ2-6; 11 bases map to TRBD1. V lost 4 bases, J lost 0 bases, and 2 bases stayed unmatched. Per the germline V gene, CDR1 is MNHEY and CDR2 is SMNVEV (reference sequence). CDR3 length: 17 amino acids.

This chain joins TRBV13 and TRBJ2-5; 8 nucleotides agree with TRBD1. The CDR3 has 16 residues. Germline V lookup: CDR1 PRHDT, CDR2 FYEKMQ (reference sequence). Trimming took 1 base from V and 4 from J; bases not matched to a gene: 8. The CDR3 DNA reads TGTGCCAGCAGCTTAGCAGGGGGCGCCTCGAGAGAGACCCAGTACTTC. It codes for CASSLAGGASRETQYF.

V usage is TRBV27 and J usage is TRBJ2-2; D ambiguous. Trimming left V 10 bases short and J 1 base short, with 13 bases between. Germline values: CDR1 MNHEY, CDR2 SMNVEV (reference sequence). The CDR3 runs 14 residues. The CDR3 nucleotides read TGTGCCACCATGGTGGGCTGGAACACCGGGGAGCTGTTTTTT. Protein product: CATMVGWNTGELFF.

The CDR3 region is CAWREQGFYEQYF. CDR3 sequence (DNA): TGTGCCTGGAGAGAACAGGGATTCTACGAGCAGTACTTC. This chain joins TRBV30 and TRBJ2-7; tentatively, D is TRBD1 (6 bases). Germline loops: CDR1 GTSNPN, CDR2 SVGIG (reference sequence). This CDR3 comprises 13 residues. With 3 bases removed from V and 3 bases from J, the gap between germline ends came to 12 bases.

The chain recombines TRBV5-1 with TRBJ1-1, with D possibly being TRBD1 (5 bases). This CDR3 region has 15 residues. In germline, CDR1 is SGHRS, CDR2 YFSETQ. V lost 4 bases, J lost 3 bases, and 16 bases lay in between. CDR3 in DNA: TGCGCCAGCAGCCCTCAAGGGGTCCCGTACACTGAAGCTTTCTTT. It is translated as CASSPQGVPYTEAFF. The variable domain in full, with the rest retrieved from reference TRBV5-1 and TRBJ1-1, is KAGVTQTPRYLIKTRGQQVTLSCSPISGHRSVSWYQQTPGQGLQFLFEYFSETQRNKGNFPGRFSGRQFSNSRSEMNVSTLELGDSALYLCASSPQGVPYTEAFFGQGTRLTVV.

This chain links TRBV4-2 with TRBJ1-1; D uncertain. V shed 0 bases and J shed 6 bases, with 11 bases lying between them. CDR3 length: 14 amino acids. Germline lookup yields CDR1 LGHNA and CDR2 YNFKEQ. CDR3 nucleotide sequence: TGTGCCAGCAGCCAAGATCTTAGCACCTCTGAAGCTTTCTTT. Encoded protein: CASSQDLSTSEAFF.

The genes are TRBV16 and TRBJ2-3; D is perhaps TRBD1 (6 bases). The length of the CDR3 is 16 residues. In germline, CDR1 is KGHSY, CDR2 FQNENV. Trimming pared 2 bases from V and 0 bases from J, leaving 12 bases between. CDR3 sequence (DNA): TGTGCCAGCAGCCAAGCCGGGACACCGAGCACAGATACGCAGTATTTT. Translation gives CASSQAGTPSTDTQYF.

This chain links TRBV7-9 with TRBJ1-1, with TRBD1 matching 8 bases. Trimming at V came to 4 bases and at J to 6 bases, leaving 4 bases not matched to a gene. Germline values: CDR1 SEHNR, CDR2 FQNEAQ (reference sequence). CDR3 length: 13 residues. CDR3 bases: TGTGCCAGCAGCTCAGGGGGCGTCGCTGAAGCTTTCTTT. This translates into CASSSGGVAEAFF.

The chain links TRBV18 to TRBJ1-1; D is possibly TRBD1 (6 bases). The CDR3 runs 16 residues. Per the germline V gene, CDR1 is KGHSH and CDR2 is LQKENI. V was shortened by 3 bases and J by 1 base, with 15 bases between the two germline ends. CDR3 bases: TGTGCCAGCTCACCCCCAGGGGCCAGGGGGAACACTGAAGCTTTCTTT. This encodes CASSPPGARGNTEAFF.

This clone was seen just once. The chain uses TRBV19 and TRBJ2-7; 10 nucleotides agree with TRBD1. V shed 3 bases and J 6 bases; nucleotides not matched to a gene: 11. Germline values: CDR1 LNHDA, CDR2 SQIVND (reference sequence). CDR3 length: 16 amino acids. The CDR3 sequence is CASSILPGQGSAEQYF. Written as DNA, the CDR3 is TGTGCCAGTAGTATCCTCCCGGGACAGGGGTCCGCCGAGCAGTACTTC.

The rearrangement uses TRBV5-4 and TRBJ1-1; D remains unclear. V shed 0 bases and J shed 1 base, with 10 bases lying between them. The CDR3 spans 15 residues. Germline CDR1 and CDR2: SGHNT and YYREEE (reference sequence). The CDR3 protein is CASSLEGGGNTEAFF. In DNA, the CDR3 is TGTGCCAGCAGCTTGGAGGGAGGAGGGAACACTGAAGCTTTCTTT.

This sequence joins TRBV6-5 and TRBJ2-5; D may be TRBD2 (6 bases). Trimming left V 7 bases short and J 4 bases short, with 13 bases between. The CDR3 length is 13 residues. The germline V gene encodes CDR1 MNHEY and CDR2 SVGAGI. CDR3 sequence: CASTWGGAETQYF. CDR3 in DNA: TGTGCCAGCACGTGGGGCGGGGCAGAGACCCAGTACTTC.

In this sample, this clone turned up once. J is TRBJ1-2 and V is TRBV18, with D maybe TRBD1 (5 bases). This CDR3 comprises 14 residues. Germline assignment: CDR1 KGHSH and CDR2 LQKENI. V was pared by 4 bases and J by 5 bases, with 14 bases between. Here the CDR3 DNA reads TGTGCCAGCTCACTCTTCAGGGAGGAGTATGGCTACACCTTC. This translates into CASSLFREEYGYTF. The full variable domain, completed using reference TRBV18 and TRBJ1-2, is NAGVMQNPRHLVRRRGQEARLRCSPMKGHSHVYWYRQLPEEGLKFMVYLQKENIIDESGMPKERFSAEFPKEGPSILRIQQVVRGDSAAYFCASSLFREEYGYTFGSGTRLTVV.

This sequence joins TRBV27 and TRBJ1-6; 9 nucleotides align to TRBD1. CDR1 is MNHEY, CDR2 SMNVEV, per germline (reference sequence). V was clipped by 4 bases and J by 7 bases; unmatched bases: 5. The CDR3 consists of 15 residues. In DNA, the CDR3 is TGTGCCAGCAGTTCCGGGACAGGGCAAAATTCACCCCTCCACTTT. Protein: CASSSGTGQNSPLHF.